This T cell receptor (beta chain) derives from a study of CD8 T cells in ankylosing spondylitis. Study outcomes and limitations: Significant enrichment of disease-linked clones was reported in matched ankylosing spondylitis synovial fluid. A CD8+ phenotype characterized the disease-linked clones, which were relatively rare in peripheral blood.

The table lists this clonotype with many counts. No antigen is known for it. Germline CDR1 SGDLS, CDR2 YYNGEE. Trimming at V came to 0 bases and at J to 8 bases, leaving 5 bases not matched to a gene. This CDR3 spans 14 amino acids. Quantitative 5'-RACE with molecular barcodes was used to make the TCR beta libraries. TCRdb recomputed calls from the 5' RACE reads with MiXCR, one row per CDR3 protein. This sample has under 250,000 distinct CDR3 sequences, with about 10% found just once. The chain couples TRBV9 to TRBJ2-3, with 8 bases lining up with TRBD2. This clonotype originated in a male donor with ankylosing spondylitis or in good health (not recorded which). The sample taken for sequencing was blood, either unsorted or a sorted T cell fraction (not recorded which). The CDR3: CASSVGSGELTQYF. In DNA, the CDR3 is TGTGCCAGCAGCGTAGGTAGCGGGGAACTTACGCAGTATTTT.